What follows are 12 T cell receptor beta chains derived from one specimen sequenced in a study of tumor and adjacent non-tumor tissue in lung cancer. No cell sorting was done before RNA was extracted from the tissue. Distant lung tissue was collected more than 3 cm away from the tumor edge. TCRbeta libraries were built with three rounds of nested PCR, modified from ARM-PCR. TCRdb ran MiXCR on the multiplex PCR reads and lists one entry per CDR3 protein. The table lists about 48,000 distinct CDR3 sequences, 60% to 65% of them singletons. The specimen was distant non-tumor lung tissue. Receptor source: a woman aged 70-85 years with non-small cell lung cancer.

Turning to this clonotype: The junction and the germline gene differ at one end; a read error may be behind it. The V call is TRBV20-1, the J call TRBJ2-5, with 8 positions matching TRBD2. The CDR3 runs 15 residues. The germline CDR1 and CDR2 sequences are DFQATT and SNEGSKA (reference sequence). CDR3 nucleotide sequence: TGCAGTACTAGGGACGCGGGACTAGAGTCTGAGACCCAGTACTTC. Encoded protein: CSTRDAGLESETQYF.

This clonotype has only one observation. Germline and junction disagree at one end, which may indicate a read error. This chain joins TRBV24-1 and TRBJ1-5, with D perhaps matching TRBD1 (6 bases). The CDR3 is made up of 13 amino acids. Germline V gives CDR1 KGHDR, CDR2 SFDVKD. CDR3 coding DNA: TGTGTCACCAGCCGACAGGGCAATCAGCCCCAGCATTTT. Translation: CVTSRQGNQPQHF.

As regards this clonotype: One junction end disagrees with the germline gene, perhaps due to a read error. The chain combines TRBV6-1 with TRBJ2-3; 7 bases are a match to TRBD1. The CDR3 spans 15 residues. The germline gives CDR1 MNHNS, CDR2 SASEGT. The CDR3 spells CARRDNRNRGDTHYF. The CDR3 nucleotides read TGTGCCAGAAGGGACAACCGGAACAGGGGAGATACGCATTATTTT.

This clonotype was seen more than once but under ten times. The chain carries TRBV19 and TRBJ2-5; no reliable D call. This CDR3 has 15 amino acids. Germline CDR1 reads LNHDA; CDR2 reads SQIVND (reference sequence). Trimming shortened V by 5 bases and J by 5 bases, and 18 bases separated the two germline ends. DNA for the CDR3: TGTGCCAGTAGTCCATACGGAGAGCGCATGGAGACCCAGTACTTC. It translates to CASSPYGERMETQYF.

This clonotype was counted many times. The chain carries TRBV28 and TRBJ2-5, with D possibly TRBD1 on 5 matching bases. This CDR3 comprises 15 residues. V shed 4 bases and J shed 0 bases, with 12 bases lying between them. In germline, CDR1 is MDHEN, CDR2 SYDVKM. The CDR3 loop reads CASSSYDSYQETQYF. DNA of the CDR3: TGTGCCAGCAGTTCCTACGACAGTTACCAAGAGACCCAGTACTTC. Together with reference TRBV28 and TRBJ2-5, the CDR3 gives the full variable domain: DVKVTQSSRYLVKRTGEKVFLECVQDMDHENMFWYRQDPGLGLRLIYFSYDVKMKEKGDIPEGYSVSREKKERFSLILESASTNQTSMYLCASSSYDSYQETQYFGPGTRLLVL.

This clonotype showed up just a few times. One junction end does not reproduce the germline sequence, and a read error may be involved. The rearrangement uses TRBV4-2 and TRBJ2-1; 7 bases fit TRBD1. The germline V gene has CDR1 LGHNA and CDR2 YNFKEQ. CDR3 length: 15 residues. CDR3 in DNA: TGTGCCAGCATCCAAAGACAGGGAGTCACCAATGAGCAATTCTTC. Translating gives CASIQRQGVTNEQFF.

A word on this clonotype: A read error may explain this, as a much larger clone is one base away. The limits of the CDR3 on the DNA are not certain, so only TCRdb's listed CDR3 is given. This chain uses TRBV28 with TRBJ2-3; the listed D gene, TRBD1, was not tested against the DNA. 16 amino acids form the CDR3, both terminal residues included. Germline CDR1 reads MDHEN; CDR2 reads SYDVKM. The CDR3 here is CASILVPGARADTQYF.

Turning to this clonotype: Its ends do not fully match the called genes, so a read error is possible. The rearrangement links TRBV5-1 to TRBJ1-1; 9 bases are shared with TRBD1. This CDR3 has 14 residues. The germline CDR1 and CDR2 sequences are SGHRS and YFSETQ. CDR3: CPSSSSGQGMEAFF. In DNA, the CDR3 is TGCCCCAGCAGCTCGTCCGGACAGGGGATGGAAGCTTTCTTT.

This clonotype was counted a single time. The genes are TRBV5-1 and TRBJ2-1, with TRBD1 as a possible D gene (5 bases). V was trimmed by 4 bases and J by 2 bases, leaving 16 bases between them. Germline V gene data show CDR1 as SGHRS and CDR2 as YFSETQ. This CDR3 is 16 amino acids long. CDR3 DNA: TGCGCCAGCAGCGCTACAGGAGCCAACCCCTACAATGAGCAGTTCTTC. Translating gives CASSATGANPYNEQFF.

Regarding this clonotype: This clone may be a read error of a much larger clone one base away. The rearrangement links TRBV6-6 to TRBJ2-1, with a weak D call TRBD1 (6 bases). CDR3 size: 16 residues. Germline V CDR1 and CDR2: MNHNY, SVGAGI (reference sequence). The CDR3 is CVSRQDRLTLYNEQFF. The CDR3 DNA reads TGTGTCAGCAGGCAGGACAGACTTACCCTCTACAATGAGCAGTTCTTC.

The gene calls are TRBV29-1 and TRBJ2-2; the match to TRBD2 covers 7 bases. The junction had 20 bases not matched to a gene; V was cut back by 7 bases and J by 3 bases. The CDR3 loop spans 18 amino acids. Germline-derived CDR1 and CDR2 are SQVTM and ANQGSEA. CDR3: CSASSKLVGGVDTGELFF. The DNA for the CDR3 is TGCAGCGCTTCCAGTAAACTAGTGGGAGGGGTAGACACCGGGGAGCTGTTTTTT.

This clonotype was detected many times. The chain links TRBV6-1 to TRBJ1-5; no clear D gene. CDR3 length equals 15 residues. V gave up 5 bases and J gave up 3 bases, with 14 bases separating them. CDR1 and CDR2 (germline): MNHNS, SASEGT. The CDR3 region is CASSRSADSNQPQHF. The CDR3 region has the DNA TGTGCCAGCAGTCGGTCAGCCGACTCCAATCAGCCCCAGCATTTT.